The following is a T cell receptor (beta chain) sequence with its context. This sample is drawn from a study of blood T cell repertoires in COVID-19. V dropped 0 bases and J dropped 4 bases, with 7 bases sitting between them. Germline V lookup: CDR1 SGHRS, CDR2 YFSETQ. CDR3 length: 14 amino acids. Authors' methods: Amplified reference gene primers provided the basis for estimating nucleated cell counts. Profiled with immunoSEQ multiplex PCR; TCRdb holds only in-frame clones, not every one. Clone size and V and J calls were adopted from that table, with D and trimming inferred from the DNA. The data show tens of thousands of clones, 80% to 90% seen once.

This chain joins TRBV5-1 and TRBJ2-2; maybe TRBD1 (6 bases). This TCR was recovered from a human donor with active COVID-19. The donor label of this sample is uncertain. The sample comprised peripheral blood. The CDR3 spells CASSLGDTTGELFF. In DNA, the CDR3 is TGCGCCAGCAGCTTGGGGGACACCACCGGGGAGCTGTTTTTT.